This entry features one TCR beta chain sequence. Per the original data handling: Using reference gene primer amplification, nucleated cell counts were estimated. The assay was immunoSEQ multiplex PCR, and TCRdb's table has in-frame clones only and misses some. V, J and clone size derive from that table, while D and trimming were established from the DNA sequence. The sample includes approximately 280,000 clones, roughly 88% of them seen just once. CDR3 length: 16 residues. V lost 4 bases, J lost 3 bases, and 9 bases stayed unmatched. The germline V gene has CDR1 SQVTM and CDR2 ANQGSEA. The entry originates in a study of blood T cell repertoires in COVID-19. Study context: The origin of the acute and convalescent COVID-19 samples was the United States, Italy and Spain.

V is TRBV29-1 and J is TRBJ2-3, with 11 nucleotides matching TRBD1. The specimen sequenced was peripheral blood. This clonotype was obtained from a man aged 18 to 30 with active or convalescent COVID-19. The CDR3 is CSVVSGRDRGTDTQYF. CDR3 DNA sequence: TGCAGCGTTGTATCGGGGCGGGACAGGGGGACAGATACGCAGTATTTT.